The clone carrying this T cell receptor (beta chain) was observed a single time. Its antigen is as yet unknown. This sample is part of a study of cytomegalovirus exposure and HLA in healthy donors. Findings and limits, study-wide: It was reportedly the case that the classifier diagnosed cytomegalovirus status with high specificity and sensitivity. Exclusion as indistinguishable affected some V segments, including TRBV6-2 and TRBV6-3. Among the sequence variants, a highly shared cluster was likely an artifact of sequencing.

13 Jbeta primers and 60 Vbeta primers were used for the PCR. In the authors' workflow: Unique TCR beta chains totaled some 88 million in a later count, with roughly 11 million of them shared. Method: immunoSEQ multiplex PCR; TCRdb's copy keeps in-frame clones and lacks some. That table is the source of V, J and clone size, and D and trimming were worked out from the DNA. The profile covers about 130,000 clones, with roughly 85% appearing a single time and about 6.7% taken by the ten largest. The CDR3 is 13 residues long. Germline lookup yields CDR1 GTSNPN and CDR2 SVGIG (reference sequence). Trimming stripped 3 bases from V and 1 base from J, with 9 bases between.

The sample was PBMCs. The source of this sequence is a woman younger than 45 in good health and CMV-seropositive. V gene TRBV30 combines with J gene TRBJ1-1; TRBD1 is a possible D gene (6 bases). The CDR3 sequence is CAWRGAANTEAFF. The DNA of the CDR3 is TGTGCCTGGAGGGGGGCAGCGAACACTGAAGCTTTCTTT.